This paragraph reports one TCR beta chain. The entry originates in a study of blood T cell repertoires in COVID-19. Study background: Spain, Italy and the United States supplied samples that represented acute and convalescent COVID-19. T cells, B-cell-depleted T cells, or PBMCs provided the cDNA or gDNA that served as material.

Original analysis: Cell counts per sample came from amplifying reference gene primers. Clones were sequenced by immunoSEQ multiplex PCR, and TCRdb holds only the in-frame ones, with some missing. V, J and clone size are those of that table, while D and trimming were read from the DNA. The top ten hold 15% to 18% of the sample, which has about 40,000 clones, about nine tenths seen once. CDR1 is SGHNT and CDR2 is YYREEE in the germline V gene (reference sequence). J was trimmed by 1 base and V by 4 bases; bases with no gene match: 7. The CDR3 runs to 17 residues. The chain employs TRBV5-4 and TRBJ2-3; 12 bases agree with TRBD2. Sequencing was done on a sample of peripheral blood. The clonotype originates from a young woman in a cohort sampled during active COVID-19. The DNA of the CDR3 is TGTGCCAGCAGCCCTGGACTAGCGGGGACGGGCACAGATACGCAGTATTTT. Translated, it gives CASSPGLAGTGTDTQYF. Complete variable domain (other parts from reference TRBV5-4 and TRBJ2-3): ETGVTQSPTHLIKTRGQQVTLRCSSQSGHNTVSWYQQALGQGPQFIFQYYREEENGRGNFPPRFSGLQFPNYSSELNVNALELDDSALYLCASSPGLAGTGTDTQYFGPGTRLTVL.